This T cell receptor (beta chain) was sequenced during a study of T cells after yellow fever vaccination. TCRdb passed the 5' RACE reads through MiXCR, listing each CDR3 protein once. The sample has hundreds of thousands of distinct CDR3 sequences; over 8% are singletons. Looked up from germline, CDR1 is DFQATT and CDR2 is SNEGSKA (reference sequence). J gave up 4 bases and V 6 bases, and 10 bases lay outside the gene matches. CDR3 length: 15 residues. This chain uses TRBV20-1 with TRBJ2-2, with 8 bases identical to TRBD2. The sequenced sample was PBMCs, obtained on the day of the first yellow fever vaccination. This receptor was obtained from a man younger than 35 who received the YFV17D yellow fever vaccine. Written as DNA, the CDR3 is TGCAGTGCCTCGTTCGCGGGGGGAATCACCGGGGAGCTGTTTTTT. Amino acids: CSASFAGGITGELFF.